The next 28 T cell receptor beta chains were all read from a single sample in a study of beta chain features in type 1 diabetes. Isolated RNA was reverse transcribed in full, so expressed TCRB transcripts were sequenced. Method: immunoSEQ multiplex PCR; TCRdb's copy keeps in-frame clones and lacks some. Of about 170,000 clones listed, 7.5% to 8.5% are singletons. Their antigens remain unidentified. Findings and limits, study-wide: Patients with Type 1 diabetes showed moderately but significantly shorter TCRB CDR3s in all four CD4+ subsets.

Sample: central memory CD4+ T cells from blood. All receptors come from a man between 18 and 29 years old with type 1 diabetes.

V gene TRBV30 combines with J gene TRBJ2-7; D not resolved. Germline values: CDR1 GTSNPN, CDR2 SVGIG (reference sequence). The V end was cut by 0 bases, the J end by 3 bases, with 6 bases between. CDR3 length: 12 residues. CDR3 in amino acids: CAWSVPGYEQYF. The CDR3 DNA is TGTGCCTGGAGTGTACCGGGCTACGAGCAGTACTTC.

The CDR3 coding sequence is TGTGCCAGTAGTATCGCGCTAGCGGGAGTATGGAATGAGCAGTTCTTC. Translation: CASSIALAGVWNEQFF. The chain joins TRBV19 to TRBJ2-1, with 10 positions matching TRBD2. This CDR3 contains 16 residues. Germline CDR1 and CDR2: LNHDA and SQIVND (reference sequence). The V gene end was trimmed by 3 bases and the J gene end by 7 bases; junction bases not matched to a gene: 9.

Concerning this clone: This sample includes further DNA sequences coding for the same CDR3. The J gene is TRBJ2-3, the V gene TRBV11-2, with TRBD1 matching 7 bases. V dropped 5 bases and J dropped 3; count of bases not matched to a gene: 8. The CDR3 extends over 15 amino acids. Germline CDR1 and CDR2: SGHAT and FQNNGV. CDR3 in amino acids: CASSPTGDGTDTQYF. For the CDR3, the DNA is TGTGCCAGCAGCCCTACAGGGGATGGAACAGATACGCAGTATTTT.

This clone was seen more than once but under ten times. The chain recombines TRBV6-5 with TRBJ2-3; no firm D call. With 2 bases removed from V and 2 bases from J, the gap between germline ends came to 5 bases. This CDR3 has 13 amino acids. Germline CDR1 is MNHEY and CDR2 is SVGAGI. CDR3: CASSYRYTDTQYF. CDR3 DNA: TGTGCCAGCAGTTACCGCTACACAGATACGCAGTATTTT.

This clone came up a few times. The chain links TRBV7-2 to TRBJ2-3; 8 bases fit TRBD2. CDR1 is SGHTA and CDR2 is FQGNSA in the germline V gene. The CDR3 sequence is 13 residues long. The J segment lost 9 bases and the V segment lost 5 bases, leaving 7 bases of the junction unmatched. The CDR3 DNA reads as TGTGCCAGCAGCGCCGGGACTAGAGAGACGCAGTATTTT. Protein product: CASSAGTRETQYF.

This clone was counted between two and nine times. The chain carries TRBV27 and TRBJ1-1, with D perhaps matching TRBD1 (5 bases). V shed 4 bases and J shed 1 base, with 10 bases lying between them. The CDR3 contains 14 residues. Germline CDR1 and CDR2: MNHEY and SMNVEV (reference sequence). CDR3 bases: TGTGCCAGCAGTTCCGGCGGGACGAACACTGAAGCTTTCTTT. Translation gives CASSSGGTNTEAFF.

This chain connects TRBV5-1 to TRBJ1-1; D unresolved. The CDR3 covers 14 residues. The germline V and J ends were trimmed by 2 bases and 1 base, with 9 bases remaining between them. Germline lookup yields CDR1 SGHRS and CDR2 YFSETQ. CDR3 residues: CASSFQRSNTEAFF. CDR3 in DNA: TGCGCCAGCAGCTTTCAACGGTCGAACACTGAAGCTTTCTTT.

The V and J genes are TRBV9 and TRBJ2-2, with TRBD2 identical over 10 bases. The V gene end was trimmed by 0 bases and the J gene end by 8 bases; junction bases not matched to a gene: 1. Germline-derived CDR1 and CDR2 are SGDLS and YYNGEE. The CDR3 extends over 14 amino acids. The CDR3 nucleotides read TGTGCCAGCAGCGTAGAGGGACTAGCGGGGGAGCTGTTTTTT. Protein sequence: CASSVEGLAGELFF. The variable domain in full, with the rest retrieved from reference TRBV9 and TRBJ2-2, is DSGVTQTPKHLITATGQRVTLRCSPRSGDLSVYWYQQSLDQGLQFLIQYYNGEERAKGNILERFSAQQFPDLHSELNLSSLELGDSALYFCASSVEGLAGELFFGEGSRLTVL.

This clone appeared a few times. The chain carries TRBV11-2 and TRBJ2-5, with 8 bases lining up with TRBD1. CDR1 and CDR2 from the germline V gene are SGHAT and FQNNGV. The CDR3 consists of 15 residues. V trimming: 4 bases; J trimming: 2 bases; junction bases outside the gene matches: 6. The CDR3 region is CASSSGQGRQETQYF. CDR3 nucleotide sequence: TGTGCCAGCAGCTCTGGACAGGGCCGACAAGAGACCCAGTACTTC.

The CDR3 bases are TGCGCCAGCAGCGACCGGGAGTCCTCGGAGAGGCCTGAAGCTTTCTTT. Residues: CASSDRESSERPEAFF. The J gene is TRBJ1-1, the V gene TRBV5-1; unclear D gene. The length of the CDR3 is 16 residues. Trimming removed 4 bases from V and 6 bases from J, with 22 bases in between. Looked up from germline, CDR1 is SGHRS and CDR2 is YFSETQ.

This clone showed up just a few times. This chain joins TRBV4-1 and TRBJ2-7; 9 nucleotides align to TRBD2. Germline CDR1 and CDR2: MGHRA and YSYEKL. The CDR3 totals 16 residues. V gave up 4 bases and J gave up 6 bases; unmatched junction bases: 13. CDR3 sequence (DNA): TGCGCCAGCAGCCCCAATAGGAGGACTAGCGAAGGCGAGCAGTACTTC. Encoded protein: CASSPNRRTSEGEQYF.

This clone has a handful of counts. CDR3 amino acids: CASSSKSSNTGELFF. The CDR3, as DNA: TGCGCCAGCAGTTCGAAGAGTTCGAACACCGGGGAGCTGTTTTTT. The gene calls are TRBV5-1 and TRBJ2-2; D unresolved. The V end was cut by 5 bases, the J end by 0 bases, with 11 bases between. The CDR3 covers 15 residues. The germline V gene has CDR1 SGHRS and CDR2 YFSETQ.

Here the CDR3 DNA reads TGTGCCAGCAGTTCAGGGTTCACTGAAGCTTTCTTT. It encodes CASSSGFTEAFF. The chain links TRBV28 to TRBJ1-1; D is possibly TRBD1 (5 bases). Trimming pared 4 bases from V and 4 bases from J, leaving 7 bases between. Germline V lookup: CDR1 MDHEN, CDR2 SYDVKM. The CDR3 covers 12 residues.

This clone was recorded many times. The rearrangement links TRBV28 to TRBJ2-7; 14 nucleotides align to TRBD2. In germline, CDR1 is MDHEN, CDR2 SYDVKM. Trimming at V came to 2 bases and at J to 4 bases, leaving 10 bases not matched to a gene. The CDR3 is 18 amino acids. Written as DNA, the CDR3 is TGTGCCAGCAGTTTAGGGGTGGGACTAGCGGGAGTTGGATACGAGCAGTACTTC. It is translated as CASSLGVGLAGVGYEQYF.

This clone was observed a handful of times. The V and J genes are TRBV6-5 and TRBJ2-5, with a weak D call TRBD2 (5 bases). V lost 6 bases and J 5 bases, leaving 10 bases between the germline ends. The CDR3 runs to 12 residues. CDR1 is MNHEY and CDR2 is SVGAGI in the germline V gene. The CDR3 region has the DNA TGTGCCAGCAGGGGAGCTAGCGAGACCCAGTACTTC. The encoded protein is CASRGASETQYF.

The DNA for the CDR3 is TGTGCCAGCAGCTACGAGTTATCAGATACGCAGTATTTT. It encodes CASSYELSDTQYF. J is TRBJ2-3 and V is TRBV7-2; unclear D gene. The V and J ends lost 4 bases and 4 bases respectively, with 9 bases between them. This CDR3 comprises 13 residues. Germline V gene data show CDR1 as SGHTA and CDR2 as FQGNSA.

This clone was detected ten times or more. The CDR3 nucleotides read TGTGCCATCAGTGTTGCGGGATTCTACGAGCAGTACTTC. This gives the protein CAISVAGFYEQYF. The J gene is TRBJ2-7, the V gene TRBV10-3; D is perhaps TRBD2 (6 bases). The ends were cut back, 4 bases at V and 3 bases at J, with 10 bases in the middle. Germline V lookup: CDR1 ENHRY, CDR2 SYGVKD. The CDR3 runs to 13 residues.

The table lists this clone with a few counts. The chain combines TRBV7-2 with TRBJ2-4; D is ambiguous. Germline-derived CDR1 and CDR2 are SGHTA and FQGNSA. V was cut by 3 bases and J by 9 bases, with 12 bases left in between. The CDR3 totals 13 residues. In DNA, the CDR3 is TGTGCCAGCAGCTTGTCGAGCGTGGGCATTCAGTACTTC. This sequence encodes CASSLSSVGIQYF.

This clone was detected a few times. CDR3 amino acids: CASSNHPVQGTFSTGANVLTF. In nucleotides, the CDR3 is TGTGCCAGCAGTAACCACCCCGTTCAGGGAACGTTTTCAACTGGGGCCAACGTCCTGACTTTC. The chain is built from TRBV2 and TRBJ2-6, with a weak D call TRBD1 (5 bases). Trimming took off 5 bases at V and 2 bases at J, with 28 bases between the two ends. Germline CDR1 reads SNHLY; CDR2 reads FYNNEI. The CDR3 runs 21 residues.

The V and J genes are TRBV27 and TRBJ2-3, with D perhaps TRBD2 (5 bases). Trimming removed 2 bases from V and 3 bases from J, with 6 bases in between. Germline-derived CDR1 and CDR2 are MNHEY and SMNVEV (reference sequence). This CDR3 has 13 residues. CDR3 amino acids: CASSLRRTDTQYF. The CDR3 bases are TGTGCCAGCAGTTTACGGAGGACAGATACGCAGTATTTT.

This chain links TRBV7-9 with TRBJ1-2; D gene uncertain. V lost 5 bases and J 7 bases, leaving 17 bases between the germline ends. This CDR3 has 14 residues. CDR1 and CDR2 (germline): SEHNR, FQNEAQ (reference sequence). The CDR3 region has the DNA TGTGCCAGCAGCCCCGGGCACCTACGGGGTGGCTACACCTTC. Encoded protein: CASSPGHLRGGYTF.

This rearrangement joins TRBV14 to TRBJ2-1; 11 bases fit TRBD2. The germline gives CDR1 SGHDN, CDR2 FVKESK. V gave up 2 bases and J gave up 5 bases; unmatched junction bases: 5. This CDR3 has 16 amino acids. The chain's CDR3 is CASSQLKGLADNEQFF. In DNA, the CDR3 is TGTGCCAGCAGCCAATTGAAGGGACTAGCGGACAATGAGCAGTTCTTC.

V is TRBV28 and J is TRBJ2-4, with 7 bases identical to TRBD1. V gave up 5 bases and J gave up 9 bases; unmatched junction bases: 7. The CDR3 sequence is 13 residues long. In germline, CDR1 is MDHEN, CDR2 SYDVKM. The CDR3 spells CASSRRGSGIQYF. CDR3 DNA: TGTGCCAGCAGTCGCAGGGGGTCGGGCATTCAGTACTTC. Full variable domain (remainder filled in from reference TRBV28 and TRBJ2-4): DVKVTQSSRYLVKRTGEKVFLECVQDMDHENMFWYRQDPGLGLRLIYFSYDVKMKEKGDIPEGYSVSREKKERFSLILESASTNQTSMYLCASSRRGSGIQYFGAGTRLSVL.

This clone has more than one count but fewer than ten. J is TRBJ2-7 and V is TRBV6-5; weak D call: TRBD2 (5 bases). Trimming removed 0 bases from V and 1 base from J, with 10 bases in between. Germline loops: CDR1 MNHEY, CDR2 SVGAGI. The CDR3 consists of 15 residues. The DNA of the CDR3 is TGTGCCAGCAGTTACTCGTTAGAGGGTTCCTACGAGCAGTACTTC. This gives the protein CASSYSLEGSYEQYF.

This chain uses TRBV12-5 with TRBJ2-5; 8 bases map to TRBD2. With 1 base clipped from V and 5 bases from J, the junction kept 6 bases outside the gene matches. Germline CDR1 and CDR2: LGHNT and FRNRAP. The CDR3 consists of 15 residues. CDR3 residues: CASGLAGGRLETQYF. The CDR3, as DNA: TGTGCTAGTGGTTTGGCGGGGGGGCGTCTGGAGACCCAGTACTTC.

J is TRBJ1-4 and V is TRBV29-1; D is ambiguous. The V and J ends lost 4 bases and 2 bases respectively, with 8 bases between them. Germline assignment: CDR1 SQVTM and CDR2 ANQGSEA. This CDR3 region has 13 residues. CDR3 sequence (DNA): TGCAGCGTTGGAGGAGACACTAATGAAAAACTGTTTTTT. This gives the protein CSVGGDTNEKLFF.

This sequence joins TRBV2 and TRBJ2-1, with TRBD1 matching 10 bases. Germline CDR1 and CDR2: SNHLY and FYNNEI. This CDR3 comprises 15 residues. With 6 bases clipped from V and 6 bases from J, the junction kept 8 bases outside the gene matches. The chain's CDR3 is CASRGDRGRGNEQFF. DNA of the CDR3: TGTGCCAGCAGGGGGGACAGGGGTCGAGGCAATGAGCAGTTCTTC.

The chain recombines TRBV13 with TRBJ2-7; D is ambiguous. Trimming removed 2 bases from V and 1 base from J, with 6 bases in between. Germline V CDR1 and CDR2: PRHDT, FYEKMQ (reference sequence). CDR3 length: 13 residues. In nucleotides, the CDR3 is TGTGCCAGCAGCTTATACGGTTCCTACGAGCAGTACTTC. Protein: CASSLYGSYEQYF.